This T cell receptor beta chain emerged from a study of post-analysis software for immune sequencing data (dated by TCRdb to about 2015). With respect to the entire study: Disease courses on record covered relapsing-remitting, secondary progressive and progressive-relapsing multiple sclerosis, though some patients had no subtype annotation. A subset of samples was prepared in parallel using single-end sample barcoding, then pooled and co-amplified after Illumina adapter ligation. The multiple sclerosis patient repertoires were compared with ten to eleven previously published healthy control repertoires from donors aged about 6 to 26 years. Paper-wide results and their limitations: The control group was slightly older than the multiple sclerosis patient group. Roughly 5 TRBV segments, including TRBV5-6, TRBV5-1 and TRBV20-1, were significantly more frequent in patients than controls. Normalized Chao1 diversity was significantly lower in multiple sclerosis patients than controls, suggesting substantial peripheral T-cell clonal expansion. When samples were clustered directly using the F measure, samples prepared in the same batch co-clustered strongly, which prompted a batch-effect correction.

This clonotype was found a few times. This clone's antigen is unknown. No quality values exist for individual bases; no much larger clone is one base distant. The method was PCR. The data were produced on an Illumina HiSeq 2500. To reduce PCR and sequencing biases, unique molecular identifiers were incorporated into the TCR beta cDNA libraries. Some 500,000 cDNA molecules were obtained per 1 to 10 million input T cells, so each molecule approximated one T cell. The same protocol used for the earlier healthy control dataset was applied to prepare and sequence the patient libraries. Within a given batch, samples were prepared together, multiplexed and sequenced on the same HiSeq lane. On the authors' methods: Raw barcoded reads were processed with MIGEC, and single-read molecular identifier groups were discarded before consensus assembly and CDR3 extraction. Clonotype tables were post-analysed with VDJtools, and diversity was normalized by down-sampling all datasets to the smallest sample size. Repertoire overlap clustering matched CDR3 amino acid but not nucleotide sequences to correct batch-related cross-sample contamination. TCRdb reworked the public reads: Q25 trimming with fastp, MiXCR clone assembly, productive beta chains retained. Merged by CDR3 protein, the rows form single entries marked with the most common genes and DNA. It is TCRdb's table, rather than the study itself, that gives the V and J calls and clone size. This sample comprises roughly 200,000 distinct CDR3 sequences, over 25% of them detected only once. The ten largest clonotypes hold nearly 3.5% of the sample.

To demonstrate the VDJtools post-analysis software, TCR beta repertoires were profiled from the peripheral blood of more than ten young patients with multiple sclerosis. The multiple sclerosis patients were children and adolescents ranging in age from roughly 6 to 15 years. The CDR3 measures 13 amino acids from cysteine to phenylalanine. The only DNA kept is the CDR3, 39 bases in frame from the first base. The germline V gene (reference sequence) gives CDR1 as SEHNR and CDR2 as FQNEAQ. Cut back by 7 bases and 0 bases, the V and J ends lie 6 bases apart. Source material: blood. This receptor was taken from a girl aged 2-17 years with multiple sclerosis. The chain is encoded by TRBV7-9 joined to TRBJ2-2; too little of a D gene remains to name it. The nucleotide sequence is TGTGCCAGCAAGTATACGAACACCGGGGAGCTGTTTTTT. Its protein product is CASKYTNTGELFF.